This TCR beta chain was recovered during a study of spatial heterogeneity in lung cancer. Study-level background: An average of more than ten raw reads was observed per unique TCR and UMI combination.

This clonotype was counted ten times or more. This CDR3 comprises 16 residues. CDR1 is LNHDA, CDR2 SQIVND, per germline (reference sequence). Trimming took 4 bases from V and 5 from J; bases not matched to a gene: 4. The time point denotes: blood at routine non-recurrence follow-up after resection. Individually, TCR cDNA molecules were each labelled with a unique molecular identifier. TCRdb passed the 5' RACE reads through MiXCR, listing each CDR3 protein once. The sample shows 35,000 to 55,000 distinct CDR3 sequences, approximately 24% of them seen only once. This sequence was found in a female donor with early-stage non-small cell lung cancer. The chain combines TRBV19 with TRBJ2-2, with 13 positions matching TRBD2. The sequencing here drew on PBMCs, taken at follow-up. CDR3 nucleotides: TGTGCCAGTAGTACCGGACTAGCGGGAGTGACCGGGGAGCTGTTTTTT. Amino acid sequence: CASSTGLAGVTGELFF.